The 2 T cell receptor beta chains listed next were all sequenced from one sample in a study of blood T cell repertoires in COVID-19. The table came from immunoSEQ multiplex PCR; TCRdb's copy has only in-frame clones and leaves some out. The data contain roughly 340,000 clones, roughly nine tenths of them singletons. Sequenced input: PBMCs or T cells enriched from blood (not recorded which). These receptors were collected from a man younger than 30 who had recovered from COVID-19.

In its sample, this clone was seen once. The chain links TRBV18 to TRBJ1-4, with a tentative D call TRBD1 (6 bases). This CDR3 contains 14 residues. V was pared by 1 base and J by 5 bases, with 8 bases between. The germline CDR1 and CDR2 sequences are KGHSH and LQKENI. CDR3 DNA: TGTGCCAGCTCACCACAGGGGGTAAATGAAAAACTGTTTTTT. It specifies CASSPQGVNEKLFF.

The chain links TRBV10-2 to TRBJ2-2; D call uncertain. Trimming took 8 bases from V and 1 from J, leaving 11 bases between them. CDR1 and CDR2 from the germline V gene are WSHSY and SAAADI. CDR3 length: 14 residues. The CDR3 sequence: CASLPSLNTGELFF. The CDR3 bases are TGCGCCAGCCTCCCGTCACTGAACACCGGGGAGCTGTTTTTT.